Following are 32 T cell receptor beta chains from one sample sequenced in a study of blood T cells in healthy people across ages. For the second PCR, which ran for about 6 to 12 cycles, a sample-barcoded 5' primer and a J-beta primer mix were used. TCRdb passed the 5' RACE reads through MiXCR, listing each CDR3 protein once. This sample has 1.5 million to 2 million distinct CDR3 sequences, with 28% found just once. Sequencing was carried out using blood. The receptors come from a woman aged 30 to 39 in good health.

This clonotype has more than one count but fewer than ten. Here the CDR3 reads CASRTGTGVPNTGELFF. Written as DNA, the CDR3 is TGTGCCAGCAGGACCGGGACAGGGGTCCCTAACACCGGGGAGCTGTTTTTT. This chain uses TRBV2 with TRBJ2-2; TRBD1 matches 10 bases. V lost 6 bases and J lost 2; bases outside the gene matches: 9. Germline CDR1 reads SNHLY; CDR2 reads FYNNEI. The CDR3 runs 17 residues.

This clonotype is a singleton in its sample. This chain uses TRBV20-1 with TRBJ2-3; D remains unclear. The CDR3 loop spans 15 amino acids. Per the germline V gene, CDR1 is DFQATT and CDR2 is SNEGSKA (reference sequence). V was cut by 0 bases and J by 0 bases, with 10 bases left in between. The CDR3 nucleotides read TGCAGTGCTAGAGATCCCAGTGCTAGCACAGATACGCAGTATTTT. Encoded protein: CSARDPSASTDTQYF.

V usage is TRBV20-1 and J usage is TRBJ1-1; D is undetermined. Per the germline V gene, CDR1 is DFQATT and CDR2 is SNEGSKA (reference sequence). The ends were cut back, 1 base at V and 0 bases at J, with 12 bases in the middle. The CDR3 contains 15 residues. DNA for the CDR3: TGCAGTGCTAGAGGAGACGAACAGATGAACACTGAAGCTTTCTTT. Protein sequence: CSARGDEQMNTEAFF.

This clonotype was detected a few times. The chain couples TRBV7-3 to TRBJ1-1, with D hard to call. From germline, CDR1 is SGHTA and CDR2 FQGTGA. V shed 2 bases and J shed 2 bases, with 6 bases lying between them. This CDR3 region has 13 residues. This CDR3 reads CASSLDFNTEAFF. The CDR3 nucleotides read TGTGCCAGCAGCTTAGACTTTAACACTGAAGCTTTCTTT.

The chain is built from TRBV2 and TRBJ2-2; D unresolved. Looked up from germline, CDR1 is SNHLY and CDR2 is FYNNEI. This CDR3 comprises 16 residues. The ends were cut back, 4 bases at V and 1 base at J, with 13 bases in the middle. The CDR3 region is CASSGLVRRNTGELFF. In DNA form, the CDR3 reads TGTGCCAGCAGTGGTCTCGTCCGGCGGAACACCGGGGAGCTGTTTTTT.

The table lists this clonotype with a count of one. The chain recombines TRBV25-1 with TRBJ1-5, with D possibly matching TRBD1 (6 bases). Germline V CDR1 and CDR2: MGHDK, SYGVNS. V was pared by 6 bases and J by 3 bases, with 18 bases between. The CDR3 runs to 16 residues. The CDR3 DNA follows: TGTGCCAGCAGGGGGTGCGGGGGCCACTTCAATCAGCCCCAGCATTTT. This sequence encodes CASRGCGGHFNQPQHF.

This chain connects TRBV14 to TRBJ2-3; maybe TRBD2 (5 bases). This CDR3 is 18 amino acids long. With 1 base removed from V and 0 bases from J, the gap between germline ends came to 17 bases. CDR1 is SGHDN and CDR2 is FVKESK in the germline V gene. The CDR3: CASSQAAGYGISTDTQYF. The CDR3 DNA reads TGTGCCAGCAGCCAAGCTGCGGGCTACGGGATTAGCACAGATACGCAGTATTTT.

With respect to this clonotype: This may come from a read error, since a much larger clone is one base off. J is TRBJ2-5 and V is TRBV7-2; no clear D. The germline gives CDR1 SGHTA, CDR2 FQGNSA. This CDR3 spans 15 amino acids. The CDR3 nucleotides are TGTGCCAGCAACTTAGAAGCCCAGCCGGCAGAGACCCAGTACTTC. This sequence encodes CASNLEAQPAETQYF.

This clonotype was seen a few times. V gene TRBV15 combines with J gene TRBJ1-5; no definite D call. This CDR3 spans 14 amino acids. The V gene's germline CDR1 is LNHNV and CDR2 YYDKDF (reference sequence). Trimming left V 1 base short and J 3 bases short, with 7 bases between. CDR3 in amino acids: CATSRAKDNQPQHF. CDR3 DNA: TGTGCCACCAGCAGAGCTAAGGACAATCAGCCCCAGCATTTT.

The chain uses TRBV7-2 and TRBJ2-3; D gene uncertain. The germline V gene encodes CDR1 SGHTA and CDR2 FQGNSA. V lost 8 bases, J lost 5 bases, and 23 bases lay in between. CDR3 length equals 16 residues. CDR3 DNA sequence: TGTGCCAGCGGCCTCCGGCCACGGGCCTTGCTAGATACGCAGTATTTT. Encoded protein: CASGLRPRALLDTQYF.

The chain recombines TRBV30 with TRBJ2-1; 7 nucleotides agree with TRBD2. With 4 bases clipped from V and 1 base from J, the junction kept 4 bases outside the gene matches. The length of the CDR3 is 14 residues. The germline V gene encodes CDR1 GTSNPN and CDR2 SVGIG (reference sequence). CDR3 nucleotides: TGTGCCTGGACATGGGGGGGATCCTACAATGAGCAGTTCTTC. Translation gives CAWTWGGSYNEQFF.

The chain joins TRBV5-1 to TRBJ2-3; 8 nucleotides agree with TRBD1. Germline V gene lookup returns CDR1 SGHRS and CDR2 YFSETQ. With V trimmed by 4 bases and J by 2 bases, 9 bases remained unmatched. This CDR3 contains 16 residues. CDR3 amino acids: CASSLGQGGSTDTQYF. In nucleotides, the CDR3 is TGCGCCAGCAGCCTTGGACAGGGAGGATCCACAGATACGCAGTATTTT. Supplemented by reference TRBV5-1 and TRBJ2-3, the full variable domain reads KAGVTQTPRYLIKTRGQQVTLSCSPISGHRSVSWYQQTPGQGLQFLFEYFSETQRNKGNFPGRFSGRQFSNSRSEMNVSTLELGDSALYLCASSLGQGGSTDTQYFGPGTRLTVL.

Comment on this clonotype: This CDR3 fails to terminate in the conserved phenylalanine or tryptophan, so it likely reflects a read error. The genes are TRBV3-1 and TRBJ2-3; the match to TRBD2 covers 10 bases. This CDR3 spans 16 amino acids. Germline V gene data show CDR1 as LGHDT and CDR2 as YNNKEL (reference sequence). With V trimmed by 8 bases and J by 1 base, 9 bases remained unmatched. As DNA, the CDR3 is TGTGCCAGCTCCCAAGGGACTAGCGTTGGCACAGATACGCAGTATTGT. Its protein product is CASSQGTSVGTDTQYC.

This chain uses TRBV14 with TRBJ1-1, with TRBD1 as a possible D gene (5 bases). The germline gives CDR1 SGHDN, CDR2 FVKESK. This CDR3 is built from 12 residues. Trimming left V 5 bases short and J 7 bases short, with 11 bases between. CDR3 amino acids: CASSVGDFEAFF. The CDR3 region has the DNA TGTGCCAGCAGCGTGGGGGACTTTGAAGCTTTCTTT. The variable domain in full, with the rest retrieved from reference TRBV14 and TRBJ1-1, is EAGVTQFPSHSVIEKGQTVTLRCDPISGHDNLYWYRRVMGKEIKFLLHFVKESKQDESGMPNNRFLAERTGGTYSTLKVQPAELEDSGVYFCASSVGDFEAFFGQGTRLTVV.

The chain is built from TRBV2 and TRBJ2-7; 8 bases align to TRBD1. Germline-derived CDR1 and CDR2 are SNHLY and FYNNEI. The junction had 10 bases not matched to a gene; V was cut back by 5 bases and J by 4 bases. The CDR3 consists of 15 residues. In nucleotides, the CDR3 is TGTGCCAGCAGTATAAGACAGGGGTCACGATACGAGCAGTACTTC. Its translation is CASSIRQGSRYEQYF.

This clonotype turned up a few times. This rearrangement joins TRBV4-2 to TRBJ2-7; possible D gene TRBD1, 5 bases. The germline gives CDR1 LGHNA, CDR2 YNFKEQ. This CDR3 is built from 14 residues. V was shortened by 3 bases and J by 2 bases, with 11 bases between the two germline ends. CDR3 loop: CASSQEQETYEQYF. CDR3 DNA sequence: TGTGCCAGCAGCCAGGAACAGGAGACCTACGAGCAGTACTTC.

This clonotype was seen repeatedly, ten times or more. The chain recombines TRBV10-3 with TRBJ2-7; 8 bases are shared with TRBD1. V shed 5 bases, J shed 4 bases, and the junction held 4 bases outside the gene matches. The CDR3 contains 13 residues. Germline CDR1 is ENHRY and CDR2 is SYGVKD. The CDR3 here is CAISLGQEYEQYF. Here the CDR3 DNA reads TGTGCCATCAGTTTGGGACAGGAGTACGAGCAGTACTTC.

The V call is TRBV5-1, the J call TRBJ2-5, with a tentative D call TRBD1 (6 bases). The CDR3 has 15 residues. The ends were cut back, 4 bases at V and 4 bases at J, with 17 bases in the middle. The germline V gene encodes CDR1 SGHRS and CDR2 YFSETQ. CDR3 coding DNA: TGCGCCAGCAGCGGGGGCCAACCCATGGGAGAGACCCAGTACTTC. Its protein product is CASSGGQPMGETQYF. The full variable domain, its missing parts supplied by reference TRBV5-1 and TRBJ2-5, is KAGVTQTPRYLIKTRGQQVTLSCSPISGHRSVSWYQQTPGQGLQFLFEYFSETQRNKGNFPGRFSGRQFSNSRSEMNVSTLELGDSALYLCASSGGQPMGETQYFGPGTRLLVL.

In regard to this clonotype: Given a much more abundant clone one base away, this may be a read error. V usage is TRBV29-1 and J usage is TRBJ2-7; D is undetermined. The CDR3 is 15 residues long. V was trimmed by 7 bases and J by 0 bases, leaving 19 bases between them. CDR1 is SQVTM and CDR2 is ANQGSEA in the germline V gene. As DNA, the CDR3 is TGCAGCGCCCTAGGGTGCGCGGAGAGCTCCTACGAGCAGTACTTC. It translates to CSALGCAESSYEQYF.

This clonotype has at least ten counts. A junction boundary mismatches the germline segment, possibly from a read error. This chain uses TRBV4-3 with TRBJ2-7; no clear D. The CDR3 extends over 14 amino acids. CDR1 is LGHNA, CDR2 YSLEER, per germline. The CDR3 nucleotides are TGCGCCATCAGCCCGCGCCCTGGCCCCTACGAGCAGTACTTC. It specifies CAISPRPGPYEQYF.

In regard to this clonotype: This may be a read error: a much more frequent sequence differs by one nucleotide. For the CDR3, the DNA is TGCAGCGTTGCGTGGATCCTTGGACACAATGAGCAGTACTTC. Translating gives CSVAWILGHNEQYF. The chain has TRBV29-1 and TRBJ2-5; tentative D call: TRBD1 (5 bases). Germline values: CDR1 SQVTM, CDR2 ANQGSEA. Trimming took off 4 bases at V and 11 bases at J, with 23 bases between the two ends. The length of the CDR3 is 14 residues. Full variable domain (outside the CDR3, taken from reference TRBV29-1 and TRBJ2-5): SAVISQKPSRDICQRGTSLTIQCQVDSQVTMMFWYRQQPGQSLTLIATANQGSEATYESGFVIDKFPISRPNLTFSTLTVSNMSPEDSSIYLCSVAWILGHNEQYFGPGTRLLVL.

This clonotype was found a few times. CDR3 sequence (DNA): TGTGCCAGCAGTCCCTCCAGGGGCGGCACTGGCATTCAGTACTTC. This sequence encodes CASSPSRGGTGIQYF. This chain connects TRBV3-1 to TRBJ2-4; perhaps TRBD1 as D (6 bases). The V end lost 6 bases, the J end lost 9 bases, and 21 bases lay between the germline ends. This CDR3 is built from 15 residues. Germline V gene sequence: CDR1 LGHDT, CDR2 YNNKEL (reference sequence).

The genes are TRBV4-1 and TRBJ2-7, with TRBD2 matching 10 bases. Germline trimming cut 3 bases from V and 3 bases from J; bases unmatched to any gene: 8. The CDR3 sequence is 16 residues long. Germline lookup yields CDR1 MGHRA and CDR2 YSYEKL. CDR3 loop: CASSQGPSGSYYEQYF. DNA of the CDR3: TGCGCCAGCAGCCAGGGACCTAGCGGGAGTTACTACGAGCAGTACTTC.

This sequence joins TRBV7-2 and TRBJ2-1; maybe TRBD1 (5 bases). Trimming removed 2 bases at V and 14 bases at J, with 19 bases between. Germline V gene lookup returns CDR1 SGHTA and CDR2 FQGNSA. The CDR3 covers 14 residues. The CDR3: CASSLRWGDQAEFF. CDR3 DNA sequence: TGTGCCAGCAGCTTAAGATGGGGCGATCAGGCAGAGTTCTTC. The full variable domain, completed using reference TRBV7-2 and TRBJ2-1, is GAGVSQSPSNKVTEKGKDVELRCDPISGHTALYWYRQSLGQGLEFLIYFQGNSAPDKSGLPSDRFSAERTGGSVSTLTIQRTQQEDSAVYLCASSLRWGDQAEFFGPGTRLTVL.

This clonotype was seen repeatedly, ten times or more. A much bigger clone sits one base away, suggesting this may be a read error. The chain combines TRBV12-3 or TRBV12-4 with TRBJ2-7, with TRBD1 matching over 7 bases. J lost 4 bases, V lost 6 bases, and 3 bases had no gene match. CDR3 size: 12 residues. The CDR3 nucleotides are TGTGCCAGCAGACCGACAGGGTACGAGCAGTACTTC. Protein sequence: CASRPTGYEQYF.

About this clonotype: Mismatch with germline at one junction end may stem from a read error. V is TRBV5-1 and J is TRBJ2-7, with TRBD1 as a possible D gene (6 bases). The CDR3 runs 13 residues. In germline, CDR1 is SGHRS, CDR2 YFSETQ. The CDR3 DNA reads TGCGCCTGCAGTCCCCAACAGGGCTACGAGCAGTACTTC. Translation: CACSPQQGYEQYF.

The gene calls are TRBV6-6 and TRBJ2-7; 10 bases align to TRBD1. The CDR3 runs to 15 residues. V lost 4 bases, J lost 5 bases, and 8 bases stayed unmatched. Germline V gene data show CDR1 as MNHNY and CDR2 as SVGAGI (reference sequence). The CDR3 nucleotides read TGTGCCAGCAGTTTCTGGACAGGGGGAACCCACGAGCAGTACTTC. It specifies CASSFWTGGTHEQYF.

About this clonotype: A much larger clone differs by one base, so this may be a read error. This chain connects TRBV12-3 or TRBV12-4 to TRBJ2-5, with 8 bases that match TRBD2. J gave up 2 bases and V 4 bases, and 6 bases lay outside the gene matches. This CDR3 is built from 15 residues. In DNA form, the CDR3 reads TGTGCCAGCAGTTGGACTGGCGGGGGGCAAGAGACCCAGTACTTC. Translated, it gives CASSWTGGGQETQYF.

The V gene is TRBV7-2, the J gene TRBJ2-7; 8 positions match TRBD1. J lost 6 bases, V lost 3 bases, and 13 bases had no gene match. This CDR3 has 16 amino acids. CDR1 and CDR2 from the germline V gene are SGHTA and FQGNSA. CDR3 sequence: CASSLEGGQAPGEQYF. CDR3 bases: TGTGCCAGCAGCTTGGAGGGGGGACAGGCCCCCGGCGAGCAGTACTTC.

This clonotype was seen a few times. The chain combines TRBV20-1 with TRBJ2-3, with D perhaps matching TRBD1 or TRBD2 (5 bases each). Germline CDR1 reads DFQATT; CDR2 reads SNEGSKA (reference sequence). Trimming removed 4 bases at V and 2 bases at J, with 19 bases between. There are 16 residues in the CDR3. CDR3 nucleotide sequence: TGCAGTGCTACTCCCGAGGGACGCCGGAACACAGATACGCAGTATTTT. Residues: CSATPEGRRNTDTQYF.

Concerning this clonotype: One junction end disagrees with the germline gene, perhaps due to a read error. The chain employs TRBV7-3 and TRBJ2-6, with D perhaps being TRBD1 or TRBD2 (5 bases each). CDR1 and CDR2 from the germline V gene are SGHTA and FQGTGA. The CDR3 has 13 amino acids. The CDR3 DNA sequence: TGTGCCAGCAGCCCGCCCGGGGCCAACGTCCGGACTTTC. Encoded protein: CASSPPGANVRTF.

This chain joins TRBV29-1 and TRBJ1-5; TRBD1 matches at 7 bases. The CDR3 extends over 13 amino acids. The V gene's germline CDR1 is SQVTM and CDR2 ANQGSEA. V lost 6 bases to trimming and J lost 11 bases; unmatched junction nucleotides: 13. DNA for the CDR3: TGCAGCGTCGCAGGGGGGCCGAGATCGACCCAGCATTTT. Protein sequence: CSVAGGPRSTQHF. The full variable domain, its missing parts supplied by reference TRBV29-1 and TRBJ1-5, is SAVISQKPSRDICQRGTSLTIQCQVDSQVTMMFWYRQQPGQSLTLIATANQGSEATYESGFVIDKFPISRPNLTFSTLTVSNMSPEDSSIYLCSVAGGPRSTQHFGDGTRLSIL.